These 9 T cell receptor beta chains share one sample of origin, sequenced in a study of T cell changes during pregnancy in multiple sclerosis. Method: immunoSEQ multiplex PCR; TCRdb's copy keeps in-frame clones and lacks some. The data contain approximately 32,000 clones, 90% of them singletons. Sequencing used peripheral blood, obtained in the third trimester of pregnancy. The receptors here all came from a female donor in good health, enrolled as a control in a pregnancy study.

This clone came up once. CDR3 sequence (DNA): TGTGCCAGCAGTTTACGGAGGCGCGAGCAGTACTTC. Translation: CASSLRRREQYF. The chain joins TRBV28 to TRBJ2-7; D is perhaps TRBD2 (5 bases). The CDR3 sequence is 12 residues long. Between the trimmed V and J ends, which lost 2 bases and 6 bases, there was a span of 8 bases. Germline V gene sequence: CDR1 MDHEN, CDR2 SYDVKM.

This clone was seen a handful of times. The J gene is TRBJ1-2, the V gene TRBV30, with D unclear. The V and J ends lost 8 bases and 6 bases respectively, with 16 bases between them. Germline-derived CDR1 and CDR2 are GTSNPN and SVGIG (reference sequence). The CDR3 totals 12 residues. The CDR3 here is CALDGGNNGYTF. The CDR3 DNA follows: TGTGCCCTGGATGGCGGCAATAATGGCTACACCTTC.

The chain's CDR3 is CASSQSGTGPHTQYF. The CDR3, as DNA: TGCGCCAGCAGCCAATCCGGGACAGGGCCCCATACGCAGTATTTT. V usage is TRBV4-3 and J usage is TRBJ2-3; TRBD1 matches at 9 bases. The germline gives CDR1 LGHNA, CDR2 YSLEER. The CDR3 runs to 15 residues. The junction had 7 bases not matched to a gene; V was cut back by 2 bases and J by 7 bases.

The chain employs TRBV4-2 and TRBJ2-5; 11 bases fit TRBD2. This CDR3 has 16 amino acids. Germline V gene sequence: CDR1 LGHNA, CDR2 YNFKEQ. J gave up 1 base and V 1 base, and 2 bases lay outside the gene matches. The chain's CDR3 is CASSQASGGPQETQYF. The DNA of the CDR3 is TGTGCCAGCAGCCAAGCTAGCGGGGGGCCCCAAGAGACCCAGTACTTC.

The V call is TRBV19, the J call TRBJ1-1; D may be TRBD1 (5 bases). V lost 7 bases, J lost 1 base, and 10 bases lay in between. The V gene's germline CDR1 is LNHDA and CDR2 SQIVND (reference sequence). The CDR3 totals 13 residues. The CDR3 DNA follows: TGTGCCAGTAAGGGGCTGACGAACACTGAAGCTTTCTTT. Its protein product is CASKGLTNTEAFF. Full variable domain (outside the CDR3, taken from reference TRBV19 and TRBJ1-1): DGGITQSPKYLFRKEGQNVTLSCEQNLNHDAMYWYRQDPGQGLRLIYYSQIVNDFQKGDIAEGYSVSREKKESFPLTVTSAQKNPTAFYLCASKGLTNTEAFFGQGTRLTVV.

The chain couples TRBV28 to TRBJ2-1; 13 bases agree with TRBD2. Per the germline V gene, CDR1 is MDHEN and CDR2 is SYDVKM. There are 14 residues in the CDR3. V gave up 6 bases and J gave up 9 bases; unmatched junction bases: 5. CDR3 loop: CASSTSGRALEQFF. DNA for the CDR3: TGTGCCAGCAGCACTAGCGGGAGGGCCCTTGAGCAGTTCTTC.

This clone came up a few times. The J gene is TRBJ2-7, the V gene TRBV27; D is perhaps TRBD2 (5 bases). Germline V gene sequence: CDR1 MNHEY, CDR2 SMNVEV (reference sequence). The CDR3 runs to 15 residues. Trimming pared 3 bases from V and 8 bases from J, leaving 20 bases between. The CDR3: CASSFLHLRRIQQYF. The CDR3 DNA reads TGTGCCAGCAGTTTCCTTCACCTCAGGAGGATCCAGCAGTACTTC.

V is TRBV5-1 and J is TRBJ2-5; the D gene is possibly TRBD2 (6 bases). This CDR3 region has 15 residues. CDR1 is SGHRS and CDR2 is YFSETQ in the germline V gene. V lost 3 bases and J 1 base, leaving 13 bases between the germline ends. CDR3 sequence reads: CASSSASVPQETQYF. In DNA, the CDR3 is TGCGCCAGCAGCTCGGCTAGCGTACCCCAAGAGACCCAGTACTTC. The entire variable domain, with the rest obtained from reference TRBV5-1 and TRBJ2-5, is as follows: KAGVTQTPRYLIKTRGQQVTLSCSPISGHRSVSWYQQTPGQGLQFLFEYFSETQRNKGNFPGRFSGRQFSNSRSEMNVSTLELGDSALYLCASSSASVPQETQYFGPGTRLLVL.

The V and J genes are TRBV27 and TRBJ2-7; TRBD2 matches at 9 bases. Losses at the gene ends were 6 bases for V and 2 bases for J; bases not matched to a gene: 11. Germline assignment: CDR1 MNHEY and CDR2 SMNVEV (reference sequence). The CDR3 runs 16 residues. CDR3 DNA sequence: TGTGCCAGCAGGCCCTTAATAGCGGGAGACCCCTACGAGCAGTACTTC. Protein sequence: CASRPLIAGDPYEQYF.